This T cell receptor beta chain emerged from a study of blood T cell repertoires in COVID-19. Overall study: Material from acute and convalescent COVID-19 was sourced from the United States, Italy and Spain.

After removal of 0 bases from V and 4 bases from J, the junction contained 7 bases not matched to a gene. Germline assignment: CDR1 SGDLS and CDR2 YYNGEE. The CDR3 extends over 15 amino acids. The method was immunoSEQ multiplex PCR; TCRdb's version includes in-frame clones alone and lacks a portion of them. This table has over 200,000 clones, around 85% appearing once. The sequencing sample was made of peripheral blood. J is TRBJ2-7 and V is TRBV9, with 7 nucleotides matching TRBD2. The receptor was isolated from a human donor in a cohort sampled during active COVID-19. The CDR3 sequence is CASSVGEGSRYEQYF. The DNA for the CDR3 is TGTGCCAGCAGCGTAGGGGAGGGTTCCCGGTACGAGCAGTACTTC.